The 10 T cell receptor beta chains presented below share a single source sample, sequenced in a study of STAT5B mutations in CD4+ large granular lymphocyte leukemia (dated by TCRdb to about 2022). Receptor libraries were prepared by the immunoSEQ multiplex PCR assay. Entries here come from immuneACCESS through TCRdb and include only in-frame sequences with V and J called. Some clones fail to appear in such tables; in the studies checked, an unresolved V gene covers under half of the shortfall, and the cause of the remainder is unknown. The sample table shows more than 30,000 clones, and 85% to 90% are seen once. Together, the top ten hold 0.4% to 0.5% of the sample. The sample consisted of CD4+ T cells from blood buffy coats. The source is a human donor in good health.

The gene calls are TRBV15 and TRBJ1-5; the D is unclear. From germline, CDR1 is LNHNV and CDR2 YYDKDF (reference sequence). The CDR3 is 15 residues long. V shed 0 bases and J shed 3 bases, with 9 bases lying between them. Here the CDR3 reads CATSRDLGNNQPQHF. CDR3 coding DNA: TGTGCCACCAGCAGAGATCTTGGGAACAATCAGCCCCAGCATTTT.

V usage is TRBV2 and J usage is TRBJ2-3; 14 nucleotides match TRBD2. Germline V gene sequence: CDR1 SNHLY, CDR2 FYNNEI. This CDR3 region has 14 residues. V trimming: 7 bases; J trimming: 5 bases; junction bases outside the gene matches: 2. The CDR3 is CASKGTSGRDTQYF. The DNA for the CDR3 is TGTGCCAGCAAAGGGACTAGCGGGAGAGATACGCAGTATTTT. Combining the CDR3 with reference TRBV2 and TRBJ2-3 gives the whole variable domain EPEVTQTPSHQVTQMGQEVILRCVPISNHLYFYWYRQILGQKVEFLVSFYNNEISEKSEIFDDQFSVERPDGSNFTLKIRSTKLEDSAMYFCASKGTSGRDTQYFGPGTRLTVL.

The chain links TRBV6-1 to TRBJ1-2; 7 nucleotides line up with TRBD1. This CDR3 contains 13 residues. Germline V CDR1 and CDR2: MNHNS, SASEGT. The trim removed 6 bases at V and 5 bases at J, leaving 6 bases unmatched. CDR3: CASRPDREYGYTF. CDR3 DNA sequence: TGTGCCAGCAGGCCCGACAGGGAATATGGCTACACCTTC.

V gene TRBV11-3 combines with J gene TRBJ1-4, with a possible D match to TRBD1 (6 bases). V lost 1 base and J 3 bases, leaving 6 bases between the germline ends. Germline CDR1 and CDR2: SGHNT and YENEEA. This CDR3 has 14 residues. Here the CDR3 reads CASSLGTANEKLFF. The CDR3 nucleotides are TGTGCCAGCAGCTTAGGGACAGCTAATGAAAAACTGTTTTTT.

This clone came up once. The J gene is TRBJ2-1, the V gene TRBV11-2, with 10 bases lining up with TRBD2. The germline V gene encodes CDR1 SGHAT and CDR2 FQNNGV. V shed 2 bases, J shed 7 bases, and the junction held 5 bases outside the gene matches. CDR3 size: 15 residues. The chain's CDR3 is CASSLSGRAGNEQFF. CDR3 nucleotides: TGTGCCAGCAGCTTAAGCGGGAGGGCCGGTAATGAGCAGTTCTTC.

The chain employs TRBV29-1 and TRBJ1-3, with D unclear. Deletions cut 6 bases from V and 2 bases from J, with 11 bases between. This CDR3 contains 13 residues. Germline V lookup: CDR1 SQVTM, CDR2 ANQGSEA. The CDR3 is CSVATQAGNTIYF. CDR3 nucleotide sequence: TGCAGCGTCGCGACCCAGGCTGGAAACACCATATATTTT.

The chain joins TRBV28 to TRBJ1-1; no clear D. V dropped 8 bases and J dropped 1 base, with 8 bases sitting between them. There are 12 residues in the CDR3. Germline V CDR1 and CDR2: MDHEN, SYDVKM. CDR3 loop: CASFAQNTEAFF. CDR3 sequence (DNA): TGTGCCAGCTTCGCACAGAACACTGAAGCTTTCTTT.

The chain employs TRBV2 and TRBJ2-7, with D hard to call. Trimming removed 6 bases at V and 2 bases at J, with 5 bases between. Germline lookup yields CDR1 SNHLY and CDR2 FYNNEI. This CDR3 is 11 amino acids long. The CDR3 spells CASRTTYEQYF. CDR3 DNA sequence: TGTGCCAGCAGGACAACCTACGAGCAGTACTTC. The full variable domain, completed using reference TRBV2 and TRBJ2-7, is EPEVTQTPSHQVTQMGQEVILRCVPISNHLYFYWYRQILGQKVEFLVSFYNNEISEKSEIFDDQFSVERPDGSNFTLKIRSTKLEDSAMYFCASRTTYEQYFGPGTRLTVT.

The V gene is TRBV7-8, the J gene TRBJ1-3; the D gene is possibly TRBD1 (6 bases). Germline V gene lookup returns CDR1 SGHVS and CDR2 FQNEAQ. V lost 5 bases and J 1 base, leaving 12 bases between the germline ends. The CDR3 consists of 15 residues. The CDR3 region has the DNA TGTGCCAGCAGCCTCAGGGGAAGTTCTGGAAACACCATATATTTT. Protein sequence: CASSLRGSSGNTIYF.

This chain connects TRBV5-1 to TRBJ1-6; D may be TRBD1 (6 bases). The CDR3 is made up of 13 amino acids. Trimming pared 4 bases from V and 8 bases from J, leaving 10 bases between. The germline gives CDR1 SGHRS, CDR2 YFSETQ. The CDR3, as DNA: TGCGCCAGCAGCGGCAGGGGCGATTCACCCCTCCACTTT. Its translation: CASSGRGDSPLHF.